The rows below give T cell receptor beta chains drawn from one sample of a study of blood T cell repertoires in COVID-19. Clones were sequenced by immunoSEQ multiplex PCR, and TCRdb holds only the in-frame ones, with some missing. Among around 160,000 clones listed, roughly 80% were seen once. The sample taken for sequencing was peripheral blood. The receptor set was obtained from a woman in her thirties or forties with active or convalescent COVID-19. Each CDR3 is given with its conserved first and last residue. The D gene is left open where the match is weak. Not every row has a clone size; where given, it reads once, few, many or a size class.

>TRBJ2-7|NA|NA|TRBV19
TGTGCCAGTAGCCGCCAGGGCTACGAGCAGTACTTC
CASSRQGYEQYF
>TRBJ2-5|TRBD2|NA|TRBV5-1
TGCGCCAGCAGCACCACTAGCGGGGTAAAACAAGAGACCCAGTACTTC
CASSTTSGVKQETQYF
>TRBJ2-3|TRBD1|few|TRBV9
TGTGCCAGCAGCCTCCGGGACAGGGGTTCCACTCGCACAGATACGCAGTATTTT
CASSLRDRGSTRTDTQYF
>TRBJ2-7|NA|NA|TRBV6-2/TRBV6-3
TGTGCCAGCAGTTACTCGGTCGGCTACGAGCAGTACTTC
CASSYSVGYEQYF
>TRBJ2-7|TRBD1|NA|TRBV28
TGTGCCAGCAGTTTGATGGGGACAGGGGCCTACGAGCAGTACTTC
CASSLMGTGAYEQYF
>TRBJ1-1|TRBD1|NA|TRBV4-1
TGCGCCAGCAGCCAAGAGGAGGGGGCCACTGAAGCTTTCTTT
CASSQEEGATEAFF
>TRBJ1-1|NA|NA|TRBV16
TGTGCCAGCAGCCAAACGACGGGGAACACTGAAGCTTTCTTT
CASSQTTGNTEAFF
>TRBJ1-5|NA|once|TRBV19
TGTGCCACTCGGCCACAGGCCACGTATAGCAATCAGCCCCAGCATTTT
CATRPQATYSNQPQHF
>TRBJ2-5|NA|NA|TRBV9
TGTGCCAGCAGCGTAGATCTCGTTGAGACCCAGTACTTC
CASSVDLVETQYF
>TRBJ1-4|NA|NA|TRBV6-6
TGTGCCAGCAGCGAACATGCCGGGGGAGCGGGTGAAAAACTGTTTTTT
CASSEHAGGAGEKLFF
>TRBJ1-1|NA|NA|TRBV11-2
TGTGCCAGCAGCTCGACAGTCATGAACACTGAAGCTTTCTTT
CASSSTVMNTEAFF
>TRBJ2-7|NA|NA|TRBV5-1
TGCGCCAGCAGCTTCAGCTCCTACGAGCAGTACTTC
CASSFSSYEQYF
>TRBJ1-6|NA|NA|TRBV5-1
TGCGCCAGCAGCCCTACAGGGAGTAGGCTGAATTCACCCCTCCACTTT
CASSPTGSRLNSPLHF
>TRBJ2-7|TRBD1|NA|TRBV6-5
TGTGCCAGCAGTTACTCTACTTTGACAGGGTCCTACGAGCAGTACTTC
CASSYSTLTGSYEQYF
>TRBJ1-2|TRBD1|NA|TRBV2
TGTGCCAGCAGGGACGGGACAGGAGGTTATGGCTACACCTTC
CASRDGTGGYGYTF